The 27 T cell receptor beta chains reported below all come from one sample, sequenced in a study of blood T cell repertoires in COVID-19. TCRdb's copy holds only in-frame clones and misses some; the assay was immunoSEQ multiplex PCR. The data show fewer than 250,000 clones, 83% seen once. Sequencing was carried out using peripheral blood. The origin of the receptors is a woman aged 40 to 49 with active or convalescent COVID-19.

This chain links TRBV10-3 with TRBJ1-5; D might be TRBD1 (6 bases). The ends were cut back, 0 bases at V and 7 bases at J, with 16 bases in the middle. Germline assignment: CDR1 ENHRY and CDR2 SYGVKD. The CDR3 has 16 residues. The CDR3 sequence: CAISESWGQGGQPQHF. As DNA, the CDR3 is TGTGCCATCAGTGAGTCTTGGGGGCAGGGTGGGCAGCCCCAGCATTTT.

V and J are TRBV11-3 and TRBJ2-3; perhaps TRBD2 as D (6 bases). The germline gives CDR1 SGHNT, CDR2 YENEEA. This CDR3 region has 15 residues. V shed 1 base and J shed 2 bases, with 10 bases lying between them. The CDR3 sequence: CASSLAGVATDTQYF. The DNA of the CDR3 is TGTGCCAGCAGCTTAGCGGGGGTAGCCACAGATACGCAGTATTTT.

This clone was seen only a few times. The chain uses TRBV29-1 and TRBJ2-1, with D perhaps TRBD2 (7 bases). CDR3 length equals 13 residues. Germline lookup yields CDR1 SQVTM and CDR2 ANQGSEA. V was trimmed by 5 bases and J by 9 bases, leaving 17 bases between them. This CDR3 is CSVTRGGAREQFF. In DNA form, the CDR3 reads TGCAGCGTTACGAGGGGGGGGGCTCGTGAGCAGTTCTTC.

This chain connects TRBV11-3 to TRBJ2-2; 7 bases are shared with TRBD1. Trimming at V came to 5 bases and at J to 2 bases, leaving 8 bases not matched to a gene. This CDR3 contains 16 residues. Germline V gene sequence: CDR1 SGHNT, CDR2 YENEEA. This CDR3 reads CASSGTVDLNTGELFF. CDR3 nucleotides: TGTGCCAGCAGCGGGACAGTCGACCTAAACACCGGGGAGCTGTTTTTT.

The chain carries TRBV6-2 or TRBV6-3 and TRBJ2-5; 7 positions agree with TRBD1. The CDR3 sequence is 16 residues long. Germline loops: CDR1 MNHEY, CDR2 SVGEGT. V lost 6 bases to trimming and J lost 4 bases; unmatched junction nucleotides: 14. The CDR3, as DNA: TGTGCCAGCAGCCTACGCCGGAACAGGGGTCGAGAGACCCAGTACTTC. Its translation: CASSLRRNRGRETQYF.

The chain combines TRBV6-5 with TRBJ2-7; D remains ambiguous. Trimming took 3 bases from V and 2 from J, leaving 11 bases between them. The CDR3 contains 14 residues. Germline values: CDR1 MNHEY, CDR2 SVGAGI. CDR3 sequence (DNA): TGTGCCAGCAGTTATGGTTGGCCACCCTACGAGCAGTACTTC. Translation: CASSYGWPPYEQYF.

This clone is a singleton in its sample. V is TRBV30 and J is TRBJ1-2; D possibly corresponds to TRBD1 (5 bases). The V end was cut by 4 bases, the J end by 8 bases, with 14 bases between. Germline V CDR1 and CDR2: GTSNPN, SVGIG (reference sequence). The CDR3 spans 12 residues. Here the CDR3 DNA reads TGTGCCTGGAAGTCCCCCAGGGCCGGCTACACCTTC. Translation gives CAWKSPRAGYTF.

This clone was picked up one time. This chain links TRBV2 with TRBJ2-5, with TRBD1 identical over 7 bases. This CDR3 is built from 14 residues. Germline-derived CDR1 and CDR2 are SNHLY and FYNNEI. V was pared by 5 bases and J by 2 bases, with 5 bases of the junction left unmatched. The CDR3 coding sequence is TGTGCCAGCAGTCCTGACAGGGCTCAAGAGACCCAGTACTTC. This gives the protein CASSPDRAQETQYF.

J is TRBJ2-7 and V is TRBV5-4; 7 nucleotides match TRBD1. V shed 5 bases and J 2 bases; nucleotides not matched to a gene: 10. Germline V gene lookup returns CDR1 SGHNT and CDR2 YYREEE (reference sequence). The CDR3 is 15 residues long. This CDR3 is CASRQGGDRTYEQYF. DNA of the CDR3: TGTGCCAGCAGACAGGGTGGGGACAGAACCTACGAGCAGTACTTC.

About this clone: Other nucleotide sequences from this sample produce the same CDR3. The CDR3 here is CASSLETSTGELFF. The CDR3 DNA follows: TGCGCCAGCAGCCTCGAGACTTCGACCGGGGAGCTGTTTTTT. The chain has TRBV5-1 and TRBJ2-2; D is undetermined. CDR3 length equals 14 residues. Germline V CDR1 and CDR2: SGHRS, YFSETQ. The V end was cut by 4 bases, the J end by 5 bases, with 12 bases between.

The chain carries TRBV28 and TRBJ2-7; TRBD2 aligns across 8 bases. The CDR3 spans 15 residues. Germline V gene lookup returns CDR1 MDHEN and CDR2 SYDVKM. V shed 7 bases, J shed 0 bases, and the junction held 8 bases outside the gene matches. This CDR3 is CASTPGGASSYEQYF. The CDR3 DNA reads TGTGCCAGCACCCCCGGGGGGGCCAGCTCCTACGAGCAGTACTTC.

The chain employs TRBV6-5 and TRBJ2-3; 10 nucleotides align to TRBD1. V was pared by 6 bases and J by 3 bases, with 3 bases of the junction left unmatched. The germline V gene encodes CDR1 MNHEY and CDR2 SVGAGI. The CDR3 sequence is 14 residues long. The CDR3 DNA reads as TGTGCCAGCAGGGACAGGGGGAGAACAGATACGCAGTATTTT. Protein: CASRDRGRTDTQYF.

The rearrangement joins TRBV2 to TRBJ1-1; D remains ambiguous. The CDR3 sequence is 13 residues long. Germline V gene sequence: CDR1 SNHLY, CDR2 FYNNEI. V lost 3 bases, J lost 0 bases, and 5 bases lay in between. The CDR3 region is CASSDNLNTEAFF. The CDR3 DNA reads TGTGCCAGCAGTGACAACTTGAACACTGAAGCTTTCTTT.

The genes are TRBV2 and TRBJ1-2; D remains unclear. CDR1 and CDR2 (germline): SNHLY, FYNNEI. The CDR3 consists of 12 residues. V lost 0 bases and J 5 bases, leaving 4 bases between the germline ends. CDR3 nucleotide sequence: TGTGCCAGCAGTGAAGCAGAGTATGGCTACACCTTC. Translation gives CASSEAEYGYTF.

V gene TRBV5-5 combines with J gene TRBJ2-3; 7 bases fit TRBD1. This CDR3 spans 11 amino acids. The trim removed 4 bases at V and 11 bases at J, leaving 4 bases unmatched. From germline, CDR1 is SGHKS and CDR2 YYEKEE (reference sequence). The CDR3 here is CASSPDRVQYF. In nucleotides, the CDR3 is TGTGCCAGCAGCCCAGACAGGGTGCAGTATTTT. The full variable domain, its missing parts supplied by reference TRBV5-5 and TRBJ2-3, is DAGVTQSPTHLIKTRGQQVTLRCSPISGHKSVSWYQQVLGQGPQFIFQYYEKEERGRGNFPDRFSARQFPNYSSELNVNALLLGDSALYLCASSPDRVQYFGPGTRLTVL.

Here the CDR3 reads CASSLTIPSYEQYF. The DNA of the CDR3 is TGCGCCAGCAGCTTGACTATCCCCTCCTACGAGCAGTACTTC. The J gene is TRBJ2-7, the V gene TRBV5-1; D not resolved. V lost 1 base to trimming and J lost 0 bases, with 8 bases between them. The germline V gene encodes CDR1 SGHRS and CDR2 YFSETQ. The CDR3 consists of 14 residues. Full variable domain (rest looked up from reference TRBV5-1 and TRBJ2-7): KAGVTQTPRYLIKTRGQQVTLSCSPISGHRSVSWYQQTPGQGLQFLFEYFSETQRNKGNFPGRFSGRQFSNSRSEMNVSTLELGDSALYLCASSLTIPSYEQYFGPGTRLTVT.

The gene calls are TRBV19 and TRBJ2-1; possibly TRBD1 for D (6 bases). From germline, CDR1 is LNHDA and CDR2 SQIVND (reference sequence). This CDR3 has 14 residues. The V end lost 1 base, the J end lost 7 bases, and 11 bases lay between the germline ends. In DNA, the CDR3 is TGTGCCAGTAGTATAGTGGGGCAGGGGAATGAGCAGTTCTTC. Translating it yields CASSIVGQGNEQFF.

The V call is TRBV10-1, the J call TRBJ2-5, with 7 nucleotides matching TRBD1. The germline V gene has CDR1 WNHNN and CDR2 SYGVQD (reference sequence). Losses at the gene ends were 6 bases for V and 5 bases for J; bases not matched to a gene: 9. This CDR3 is 14 amino acids long. The CDR3 nucleotides are TGCGCCAGCAGGCGGACAGGCCTGGGGGAGACCCAGTACTTC. Translation: CASRRTGLGETQYF.

The J gene is TRBJ1-4, the V gene TRBV3-1 (or the pseudogene TRBV3-2); TRBD1 might be the D (5 bases). The length of the CDR3 is 13 residues. Trimming cost V 6 bases and J 2 bases, with 7 bases left between them. Germline CDR1 LGHDT, CDR2 YNNKEL (reference sequence). CDR3: CASRKGTNEKLFF. In DNA, the CDR3 is TGTGCCAGCAGAAAGGGGACTAATGAAAAACTGTTTTTT.

The CDR3 loop is CASRAQVNSGNTIYF. The CDR3, as DNA: TGCGCCAGCAGGGCGCAGGTGAACTCTGGAAACACCATATATTTT. V gene TRBV5-1 combines with J gene TRBJ1-3; no reliable D call. This CDR3 spans 15 amino acids. V dropped 5 bases and J dropped 0 bases, with 12 bases sitting between them. Germline values: CDR1 SGHRS, CDR2 YFSETQ.

The rearrangement links TRBV12-5 to TRBJ1-3, with 9 positions matching TRBD1. Germline V gives CDR1 LGHNT, CDR2 FRNRAP. The CDR3 extends over 17 amino acids. The V segment lost 1 base and the J segment 0 bases; nucleotides outside the gene matches: 4. The CDR3 DNA reads TGTGCTAGTGGTTTGGGCAGACAGGGGGGCTCTGGAAACACCATATATTTT. Amino acid sequence: CASGLGRQGGSGNTIYF.

The chain links TRBV3-1 (or the pseudogene TRBV3-2) to TRBJ2-1, with 7 positions matching TRBD1. This CDR3 spans 16 amino acids. V lost 1 base and J lost 9; bases outside the gene matches: 12. Germline V CDR1 and CDR2: LGHDT, YNNKEL (reference sequence). The CDR3 DNA is TGTGCCAGCAGCCAAGGTACAGGGGTCGAATGGGGTGAGCAGTTCTTC. Encoded protein: CASSQGTGVEWGEQFF.

The V and J genes are TRBV3-1 (or the pseudogene TRBV3-2) and TRBJ2-5; 8 nucleotides agree with TRBD2. J lost 0 bases, V lost 2 bases, and 5 bases had no gene match. This CDR3 is built from 16 residues. CDR1 and CDR2 from the germline V gene are LGHDT and YNNKEL (reference sequence). DNA of the CDR3: TGTGCCAGCAGCCAAAATATAGCGGGGAACCAAGAGACCCAGTACTTC. It yields the protein CASSQNIAGNQETQYF.

This clone was observed a single time. The J gene is TRBJ1-5, the V gene TRBV6-2 or TRBV6-3; 9 bases match TRBD1. The CDR3 is made up of 14 amino acids. The germline V gene encodes CDR1 MNHEY and CDR2 SVGEGT. The junction had 2 bases not matched to a gene; V was cut back by 5 bases and J by 3 bases. This chain's CDR3 is CASSQQGANQPQHF. Written as DNA, the CDR3 is TGTGCCAGCAGTCAACAGGGGGCCAATCAGCCCCAGCATTTT.

The CDR3 protein is CASSPAVSSGANVLTF. The CDR3 region has the DNA TGTGCCAGCAGTCCGGCGGTGAGCTCTGGGGCCAACGTCCTGACTTTC. This chain joins TRBV3-1 (or the pseudogene TRBV3-2) and TRBJ2-6; D gene ambiguous. Trimming shortened V by 6 bases and J by 0 bases, and 12 bases separated the two germline ends. The CDR3 has 16 amino acids. Germline-derived CDR1 and CDR2 are LGHDT and YNNKEL (reference sequence).

This clone was seen a single time. This chain connects TRBV19 to TRBJ2-3; D is perhaps TRBD1 (6 bases). This CDR3 comprises 15 residues. V dropped 6 bases and J dropped 3 bases, with 16 bases sitting between them. Per germline, CDR1 LNHDA and CDR2 SQIVND (reference sequence). The CDR3, as DNA: TGTGCCAGTAGGGCCCGGGGACAACAAACAGATACGCAGTATTTT. Translated, it gives CASRARGQQTDTQYF. Filled out from reference TRBV19 and TRBJ2-3, the complete variable domain reads DGGITQSPKYLFRKEGQNVTLSCEQNLNHDAMYWYRQDPGQGLRLIYYSQIVNDFQKGDIAEGYSVSREKKESFPLTVTSAQKNPTAFYLCASRARGQQTDTQYFGPGTRLTVL.

The chain joins TRBV24-1 to TRBJ2-3; perhaps TRBD2 as D (6 bases). The CDR3 runs to 19 residues. Trimming stripped 4 bases from V and 0 bases from J, with 22 bases between. Looked up from germline, CDR1 is KGHDR and CDR2 is SFDVKD. The CDR3 loop is CATSDHPQSRLASTDTQYF. CDR3 in DNA: TGTGCCACCAGTGACCACCCCCAGTCTAGGCTAGCGAGCACAGATACGCAGTATTTT.